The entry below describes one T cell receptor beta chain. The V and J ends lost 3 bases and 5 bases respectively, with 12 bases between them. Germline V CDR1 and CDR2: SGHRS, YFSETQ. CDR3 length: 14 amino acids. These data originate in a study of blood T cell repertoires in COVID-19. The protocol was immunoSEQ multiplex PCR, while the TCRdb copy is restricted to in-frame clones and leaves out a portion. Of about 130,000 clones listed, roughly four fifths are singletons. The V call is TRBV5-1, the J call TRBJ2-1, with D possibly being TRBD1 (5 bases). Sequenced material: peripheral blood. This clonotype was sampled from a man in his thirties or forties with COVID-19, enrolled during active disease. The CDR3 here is CASSWVQGDNEQFF. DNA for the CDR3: TGCGCCAGCAGCTGGGTACAAGGGGACAATGAGCAGTTCTTC.